Presented here are 20 T cell receptor beta chains from one specimen sequenced in a study of cytomegalovirus exposure and HLA in healthy donors. PCR used 60 Vbeta primers and 13 Jbeta primers. Using immunoSEQ multiplex PCR, the repertoire was profiled, and TCRdb retains in-frame clones only, with some absent. Counted here are 150,000 to 200,000 clones, around 73% occurring once; the ten biggest clones make up 5.4%. The specimen was PBMCs. The receptors shown here come from a woman aged 18-29 years in good health and CMV-seropositive.

The genes are TRBV6-5 and TRBJ2-5, with D possibly TRBD1 on 5 matching bases. V dropped 1 base and J dropped 5 bases, with 11 bases sitting between them. The CDR3 consists of 14 residues. CDR1 MNHEY and CDR2 SVGAGI come from the germline V gene. This CDR3 reads CASSYYDSRETQYF. Written as DNA, the CDR3 is TGTGCCAGCAGTTACTATGACAGCCGGGAGACCCAGTACTTC.

The chain links TRBV5-6 to TRBJ2-3, with a possible D match to TRBD1 (5 bases). CDR3 length: 18 amino acids. Germline values: CDR1 SGHDT, CDR2 YYEEEE. V shed 2 bases and J shed 0 bases, with 19 bases lying between them. The CDR3 DNA sequence: TGTGCCAGCAGCTTCCTCTCGACAGTGTGGGGCAGCACAGATACGCAGTATTTT. It translates to CASSFLSTVWGSTDTQYF.

This clone was detected only once. The chain joins TRBV25-1 to TRBJ1-1, with 8 positions matching TRBD1. V trimming: 4 bases; J trimming: 5 bases; junction bases outside the gene matches: 6. Germline values: CDR1 MGHDK, CDR2 SYGVNS. The CDR3 extends over 14 amino acids. CDR3 nucleotides: TGTGCCAGCAGTGGACTCGGGACAGGTACTGAAGCTTTCTTT. As protein: CASSGLGTGTEAFF.

J is TRBJ2-5 and V is TRBV10-3, with unresolved D. The CDR3 consists of 14 residues. V lost 11 bases and J 1 base, leaving 17 bases between the germline ends. The germline gives CDR1 ENHRY, CDR2 SYGVKD. CDR3 protein: CAVSLSLLQETQYF. The CDR3 DNA reads TGTGCCGTATCATTAAGCTTGCTCCAAGAGACCCAGTACTTC.

The V and J genes are TRBV5-6 and TRBJ2-7; D unclear. V shed 0 bases and J shed 0 bases, with 7 bases lying between them. The CDR3 totals 14 residues. Germline CDR1 is SGHDT and CDR2 is YYEEEE. The DNA for the CDR3 is TGTGCCAGCAGCTTGGGTGATAGCTCCTACGAGCAGTACTTC. Its protein is CASSLGDSSYEQYF.

This clone was detected a few times. The chain couples TRBV29-1 to TRBJ2-3; D perhaps matches TRBD1 (6 bases). The CDR3 is 13 amino acids. CDR1 is SQVTM and CDR2 is ANQGSEA in the germline V gene. Trimming stripped 4 bases from V and 6 bases from J, with 14 bases between. This CDR3 is CSVGSTGLDTQYF. The CDR3 coding sequence is TGCAGCGTTGGTTCAACAGGGCTTGATACGCAGTATTTT.

The chain combines TRBV7-6 with TRBJ1-5; a possible D gene is TRBD1 (5 bases). With 5 bases removed from V and 0 bases from J, the gap between germline ends came to 14 bases. CDR1 SGHVS and CDR2 FNYEAQ come from the germline V gene. The CDR3 is made up of 16 amino acids. The CDR3 nucleotides read TGTGCCAGCAGCCTAGGGTGGGGCTATAGCAATCAGCCCCAGCATTTT. This encodes CASSLGWGYSNQPQHF.

This clone came up a few times. The rearrangement joins TRBV27 to TRBJ2-5; 9 bases agree with TRBD2. The closer fit of TRBJ2-7 to the DNA end suggests the J call may be wrong. CDR3 size: 17 residues. Looked up from germline, CDR1 is MNHEY and CDR2 is SMNVEV (reference sequence). CDR3 DNA sequence: TGTGCCAGCAGTTTAGTGTGGGCTGCGGGGGGGGCCTACGAGCAGTACTTC. Translated: CASSLVWAAGGAYEQYF.

This clone was seen only a few times. The V and J genes are TRBV5-5 and TRBJ2-5, with D perhaps TRBD1 (6 bases). Trimming cost V 4 bases and J 5 bases, with 12 bases left between them. Germline CDR1 reads SGHKS; CDR2 reads YYEKEE (reference sequence). The CDR3 totals 13 residues. The CDR3 here is CASSRDNGETQYF. CDR3 coding DNA: TGTGCCAGCAGCAGGGACAACGGGGAGACCCAGTACTTC.

The chain couples TRBV18 to TRBJ2-1, with D possibly matching TRBD1 (6 bases). Trimming stripped 3 bases from V and 2 bases from J, with 14 bases between. The germline V gene encodes CDR1 KGHSH and CDR2 LQKENI. The CDR3 has 16 amino acids. The CDR3: CASSPRGGPAYNEQFF. The DNA of the CDR3 is TGTGCCAGCTCACCCCGTGGGGGCCCCGCCTACAATGAGCAGTTCTTC.

This clone was observed a few times. This chain joins TRBV28 and TRBJ1-3; possibly TRBD1 for D (5 bases). The germline gives CDR1 MDHEN, CDR2 SYDVKM. V dropped 7 bases and J dropped 0 bases, with 13 bases sitting between them. This CDR3 is built from 15 residues. The CDR3 spells CASIPLGGSGNTIYF. The CDR3 coding sequence is TGTGCCAGCATCCCCCTGGGGGGCTCTGGAAACACCATATATTTT.

This chain uses TRBV7-8 with TRBJ2-7, with TRBD1 matching over 7 bases. CDR1 is SGHVS, CDR2 FQNEAQ, per germline. The V gene end was trimmed by 4 bases and the J gene end by 1 base; junction bases not matched to a gene: 10. CDR3 length equals 16 residues. The CDR3 coding sequence is TGTGCCAGCAGCTCACCCCAAGGGGGCCGATCCTACGAGCAGTACTTC. Translated, it gives CASSSPQGGRSYEQYF.

The chain has TRBV15 and TRBJ1-1; 8 bases match TRBD1. The V segment lost 0 bases and the J segment 4 bases; nucleotides outside the gene matches: 4. The CDR3 totals 15 residues. Germline CDR1 and CDR2: LNHNV and YYDKDF (reference sequence). The CDR3 spells CATSREPTGGTEAFF. For the CDR3, the DNA is TGTGCCACCAGCAGAGAACCCACAGGGGGCACTGAAGCTTTCTTT.

V usage is TRBV19 and J usage is TRBJ2-1; TRBD2 might be the D (6 bases). Trimming cost V 1 base and J 4 bases, with 8 bases left between them. In germline, CDR1 is LNHDA, CDR2 SQIVND (reference sequence). The CDR3 is made up of 14 amino acids. CDR3 region: CASSIGDSYNEQFF. In nucleotides, the CDR3 is TGTGCCAGTAGTATAGGGGACTCTTACAATGAGCAGTTCTTC.

This rearrangement joins TRBV7-8 to TRBJ1-6; perhaps TRBD1 as D (5 bases). Per germline, CDR1 SGHVS and CDR2 FQNEAQ. This CDR3 is built from 16 residues. V was pared by 5 bases and J by 11 bases, with 22 bases between. The CDR3 DNA sequence: TGTGCCAGCAGCCGTTCCCTGGGCCCACCGGGGGCACCCCTCCACTTT. Translated: CASSRSLGPPGAPLHF.

The chain carries TRBV6-6 and TRBJ1-1; no clear D gene. V lost 5 bases and J 0 bases, leaving 10 bases between the germline ends. This CDR3 comprises 14 residues. CDR1 is MNHNY, CDR2 SVGAGI, per germline (reference sequence). This CDR3 is CASSPRSVNTEAFF. Written as DNA, the CDR3 is TGTGCCAGCAGTCCCCGGTCCGTGAACACTGAAGCTTTCTTT.

The V and J genes are TRBV19 and TRBJ1-1, with D unclear. V was shortened by 3 bases and J by 1 base, with 12 bases between the two germline ends. Germline V lookup: CDR1 LNHDA, CDR2 SQIVND (reference sequence). The CDR3 is made up of 15 amino acids. The DNA of the CDR3 is TGTGCCAGTAGTATCCGCGGGGTAAGGAACACTGAAGCTTTCTTT. Its translation is CASSIRGVRNTEAFF.

The V and J genes are TRBV30 and TRBJ1-2, with D possibly being TRBD1 (5 bases). Trimming pared 3 bases from V and 6 bases from J, leaving 14 bases between. CDR3 length: 13 residues. Germline CDR1 GTSNPN, CDR2 SVGIG (reference sequence). In nucleotides, the CDR3 is TGTGCCTGGAGGCGGGGCAGGGAAGATGGCTACACCTTC. Its protein product is CAWRRGREDGYTF. The full variable domain, its missing parts supplied by reference TRBV30 and TRBJ1-2, is SQTIHQWPATLVQPVGSPLSLECTVEGTSNPNLYWYRQAAGRGLQLLFYSVGIGQISSEVPQNLSASRPQDRQFILSSKKLLLSDSGFYLCAWRRGREDGYTFGSGTRLTVV.

This clone was observed once. The rearrangement joins TRBV2 to TRBJ2-3; 10 bases are shared with TRBD2. CDR3 length: 14 residues. The V gene's germline CDR1 is SNHLY and CDR2 FYNNEI. The ends lost 7 bases at V and 0 bases at J; junction bases unmatched: 1. CDR3: CASIAGGSTDTQYF. In nucleotides, the CDR3 is TGTGCCAGCATAGCGGGGGGCAGCACAGATACGCAGTATTTT.

In its sample, this clone was seen a few times. The chain has TRBV6-5 and TRBJ2-7; perhaps TRBD1 as D (7 bases). This CDR3 spans 14 amino acids. V was cut by 5 bases and J by 1 base, with 12 bases left in between. Germline lookup yields CDR1 MNHEY and CDR2 SVGAGI. CDR3 sequence: CASSRETGSYEQYF. CDR3 bases: TGTGCCAGCAGTCGGGAGACAGGGTCCTACGAGCAGTACTTC.